These 7 T cell receptor beta chains came from one sample sequenced in a study of blood T cells in healthy people across ages (dated by TCRdb to 2015 to 2017). The library was produced with 5' RACE. For sequencing, an Illumina HiSeq 2500 was employed. The second PCR ran for roughly 6 to 11 cycles and used a J-beta primer mix along with a sample-barcoded 5' primer. The public reads were reprocessed in TCRdb via fastp at Q25 and MiXCR, keeping in-frame beta chains. For every CDR3 protein sequence, its rows merge into one entry that carries the most common genes and DNA. The table for this sample lists about 680,000 distinct CDR3 sequences; around 45% of them were counted only once. Around a third of the sample comes from the top ten. The source material was blood. Receptors were obtained from a woman in her sixties or seventies in good health.

This clonotype was seen a few times. The chain employs TRBV29-1 and TRBJ2-6; 7 bases line up with TRBD1. Trimming removed 6 bases from V and 2 bases from J; junction bases left unmatched: 7. The CDR3 covers 15 residues. The germline CDR1 and CDR2 sequences are SQVTM and ANQGSEA. CDR3 in DNA: TGCAGCGTGGGACAGTCCCGTCCTGGGGCCAACGTCCTGACTTTC. It is translated as CSVGQSRPGANVLTF.

The genes are TRBV7-2 and TRBJ2-6; no firm D call. Germline lookup yields CDR1 SGHTA and CDR2 FQGNSA. Trimming removed 5 bases at V and 4 bases at J, with 12 bases between. The CDR3 runs to 15 residues. The CDR3 region is CASSTQSAGANVLTF. The CDR3 bases are TGTGCCAGCAGCACCCAATCGGCCGGGGCCAACGTCCTGACTTTC.

J is TRBJ2-6 and V is TRBV4-2, with 7 bases identical to TRBD1. From germline, CDR1 is LGHNA and CDR2 YNFKEQ. The V segment lost 4 bases and the J segment 2 bases; nucleotides outside the gene matches: 8. The CDR3 runs to 17 residues. The CDR3 DNA follows: TGTGCCAGCAGCCTAAGTCAGGGGGTGGCTGGGGCCAACGTCCTGACTTTC. Amino acid sequence: CASSLSQGVAGANVLTF.

A few counts support this clonotype. The V call is TRBV2, the J call TRBJ2-7, with TRBD2 as a possible D gene (5 bases). Germline V gene sequence: CDR1 SNHLY, CDR2 FYNNEI. V was clipped by 6 bases and J by 0 bases, with 9 bases between them. The CDR3 consists of 13 residues. The CDR3 nucleotides are TGTGCCAGCAGGACCGGGGTCTCCTACGAGCAGTACTTC. It yields the protein CASRTGVSYEQYF.

This chain connects TRBV18 to TRBJ2-3; 9 positions match TRBD1. V gave up 3 bases and J gave up 3 bases; unmatched junction bases: 7. CDR1 and CDR2 (germline): KGHSH, LQKENI. The CDR3 is 16 residues long. CDR3: CASSPRQGGQTDTQYF. In nucleotides, the CDR3 is TGTGCCAGCTCACCGCGACAGGGGGGCCAAACAGATACGCAGTATTTT.

This sequence joins TRBV7-2 and TRBJ1-2; D ambiguous. This CDR3 is 15 amino acids long. Germline values: CDR1 SGHTA, CDR2 FQGNSA. With 2 bases removed from V and 2 bases from J, the gap between germline ends came to 12 bases. The CDR3 nucleotides are TGTGCCAGCAGCTTAAGCGGAGGATCAAACTATGGCTACACCTTC. This gives the protein CASSLSGGSNYGYTF. Based on the CDR3 plus reference TRBV7-2 and TRBJ1-2, the full variable domain is GAGVSQSPSNKVTEKGKDVELRCDPISGHTALYWYRQSLGQGLEFLIYFQGNSAPDKSGLPSDRFSAERTGGSVSTLTIQRTQQEDSAVYLCASSLSGGSNYGYTFGSGTRLTVV.

The chain joins TRBV30 to TRBJ1-6; no reliable D call. The CDR3 extends over 11 amino acids. With 8 bases removed from V and 7 bases from J, the gap between germline ends came to 9 bases. The V gene's germline CDR1 is GTSNPN and CDR2 SVGIG (reference sequence). The CDR3 protein is CAGSANSPLHF. DNA for the CDR3: TGTGCCGGAAGCGCGAATTCACCCCTCCACTTT.